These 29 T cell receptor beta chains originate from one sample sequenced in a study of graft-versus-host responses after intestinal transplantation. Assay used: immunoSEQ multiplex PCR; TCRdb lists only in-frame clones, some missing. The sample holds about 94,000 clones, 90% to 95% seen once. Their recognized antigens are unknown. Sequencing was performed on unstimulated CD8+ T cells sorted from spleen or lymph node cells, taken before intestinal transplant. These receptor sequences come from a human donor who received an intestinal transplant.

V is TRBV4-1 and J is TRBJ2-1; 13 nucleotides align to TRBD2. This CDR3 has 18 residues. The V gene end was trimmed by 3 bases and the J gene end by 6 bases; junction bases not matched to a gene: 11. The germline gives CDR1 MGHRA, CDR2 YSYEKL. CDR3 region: CASSHPGTSGKGGNEQFF. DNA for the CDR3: TGCGCCAGCAGCCACCCCGGGACTAGCGGGAAAGGGGGCAATGAGCAGTTCTTC.

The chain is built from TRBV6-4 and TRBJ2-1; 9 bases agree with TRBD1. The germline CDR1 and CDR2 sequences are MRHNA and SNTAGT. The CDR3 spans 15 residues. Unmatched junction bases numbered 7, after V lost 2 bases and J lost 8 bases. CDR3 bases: TGTGCCAGCAGTGACGAGGGGGGACAGGGAGATGAGCAGTTCTTC. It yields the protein CASSDEGGQGDEQFF.

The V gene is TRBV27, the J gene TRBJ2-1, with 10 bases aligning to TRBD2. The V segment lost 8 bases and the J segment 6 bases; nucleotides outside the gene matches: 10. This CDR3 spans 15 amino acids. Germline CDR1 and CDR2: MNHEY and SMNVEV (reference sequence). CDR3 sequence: CASGLRGLAVNEQFF. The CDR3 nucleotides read TGTGCCAGCGGGCTCCGCGGACTAGCGGTCAATGAGCAGTTCTTC.

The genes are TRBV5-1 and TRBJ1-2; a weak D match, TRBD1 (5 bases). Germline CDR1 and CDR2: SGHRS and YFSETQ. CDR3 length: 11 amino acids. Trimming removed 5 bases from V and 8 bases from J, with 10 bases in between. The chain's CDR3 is CASSSGGGYTF. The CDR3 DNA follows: TGCGCCAGCAGTTCCGGGGGGGGCTACACCTTC.

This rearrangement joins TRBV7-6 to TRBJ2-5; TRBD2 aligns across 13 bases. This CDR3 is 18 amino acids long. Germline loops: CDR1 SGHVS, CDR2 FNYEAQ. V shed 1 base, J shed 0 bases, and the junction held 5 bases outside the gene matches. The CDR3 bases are TGTGCCAGCAGCTTAGTTGCGACTAGCGGGGGGTACCAAGAGACCCAGTACTTC. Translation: CASSLVATSGGYQETQYF.

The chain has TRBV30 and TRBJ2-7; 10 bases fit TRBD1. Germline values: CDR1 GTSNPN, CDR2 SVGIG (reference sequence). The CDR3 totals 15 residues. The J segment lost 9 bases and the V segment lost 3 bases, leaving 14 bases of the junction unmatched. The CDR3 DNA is TGTGCCTGGAGGAAAGGGACAGGGGCAGGAGACGGGCAGTACTTC. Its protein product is CAWRKGTGAGDGQYF.

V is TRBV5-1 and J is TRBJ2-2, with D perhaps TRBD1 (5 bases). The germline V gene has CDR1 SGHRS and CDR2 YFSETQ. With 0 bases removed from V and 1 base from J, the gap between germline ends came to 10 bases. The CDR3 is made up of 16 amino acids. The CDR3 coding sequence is TGCGCCAGCAGCTTGGAAGGACAAGAGAACACCGGGGAGCTGTTTTTT. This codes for CASSLEGQENTGELFF.

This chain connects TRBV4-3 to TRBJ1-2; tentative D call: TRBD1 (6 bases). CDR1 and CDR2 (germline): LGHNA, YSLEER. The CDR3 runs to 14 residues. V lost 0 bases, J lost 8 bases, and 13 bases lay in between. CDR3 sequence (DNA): TGCGCCAGCAGCCAAGACCCAGGGGACGAGGGCTACACCTTC. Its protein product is CASSQDPGDEGYTF.

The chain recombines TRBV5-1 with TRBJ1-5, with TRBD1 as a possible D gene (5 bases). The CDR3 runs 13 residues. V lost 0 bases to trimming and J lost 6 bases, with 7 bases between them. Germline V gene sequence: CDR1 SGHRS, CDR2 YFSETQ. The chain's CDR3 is CASSLEGLQPQHF. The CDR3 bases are TGCGCCAGCAGCTTGGAGGGGCTTCAGCCCCAGCATTTT.

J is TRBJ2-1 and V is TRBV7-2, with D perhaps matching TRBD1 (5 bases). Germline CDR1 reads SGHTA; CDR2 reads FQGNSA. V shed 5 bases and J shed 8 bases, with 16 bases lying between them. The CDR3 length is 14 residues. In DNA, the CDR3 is TGTGCCAGCAGCCTCCAGCTTAAGGGGTATGAGCAGTTCTTC. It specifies CASSLQLKGYEQFF.

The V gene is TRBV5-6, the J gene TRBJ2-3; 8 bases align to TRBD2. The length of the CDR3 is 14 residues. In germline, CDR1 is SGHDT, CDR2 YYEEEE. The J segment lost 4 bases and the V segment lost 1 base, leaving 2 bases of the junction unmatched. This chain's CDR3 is CASSLSGGSDTQYF. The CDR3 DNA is TGTGCCAGCAGCTTGAGCGGGGGATCAGATACGCAGTATTTT.

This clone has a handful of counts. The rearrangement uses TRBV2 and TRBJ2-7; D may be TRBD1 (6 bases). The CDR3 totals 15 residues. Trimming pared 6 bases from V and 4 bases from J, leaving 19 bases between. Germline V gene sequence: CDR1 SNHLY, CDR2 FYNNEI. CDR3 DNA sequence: TGTGCCAGCAGCCCCACACCCTCAGGGGCTTACGAGCAGTACTTC. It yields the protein CASSPTPSGAYEQYF.

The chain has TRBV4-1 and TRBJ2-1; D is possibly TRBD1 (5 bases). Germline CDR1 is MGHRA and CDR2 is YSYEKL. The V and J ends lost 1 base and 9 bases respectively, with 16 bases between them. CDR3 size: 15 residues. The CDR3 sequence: CASSQVKGPGGEQFF. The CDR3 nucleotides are TGCGCCAGCAGCCAAGTCAAGGGGCCAGGCGGTGAGCAGTTCTTC.

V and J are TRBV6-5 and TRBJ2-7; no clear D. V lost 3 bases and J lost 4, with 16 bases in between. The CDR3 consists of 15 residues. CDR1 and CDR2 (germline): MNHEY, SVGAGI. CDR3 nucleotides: TGTGCCAGCAGTTATAGTACGGAAAAACTATACGAGCAGTACTTC. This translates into CASSYSTEKLYEQYF.

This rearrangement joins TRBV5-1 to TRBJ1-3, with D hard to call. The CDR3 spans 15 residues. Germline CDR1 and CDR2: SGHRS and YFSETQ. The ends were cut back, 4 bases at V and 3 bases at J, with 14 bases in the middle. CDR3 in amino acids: CASSLDGNSGNTIYF. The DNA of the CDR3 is TGCGCCAGCAGCCTCGACGGAAACAGTGGAAACACCATATATTTT.

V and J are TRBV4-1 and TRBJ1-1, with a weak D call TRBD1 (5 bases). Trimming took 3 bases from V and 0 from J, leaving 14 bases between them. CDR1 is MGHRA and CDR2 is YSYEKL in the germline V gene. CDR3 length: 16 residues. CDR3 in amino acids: CASSQERPTVNTEAFF. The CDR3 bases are TGCGCCAGCAGCCAGGAAAGACCGACAGTGAACACTGAAGCTTTCTTT.

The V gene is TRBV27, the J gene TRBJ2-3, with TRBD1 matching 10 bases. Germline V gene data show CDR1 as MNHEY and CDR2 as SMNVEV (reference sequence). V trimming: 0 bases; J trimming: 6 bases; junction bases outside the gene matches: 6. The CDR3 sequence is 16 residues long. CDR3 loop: CASSLSGTGAGDTQYF. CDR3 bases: TGTGCCAGCAGTTTATCTGGGACAGGGGCAGGGGATACGCAGTATTTT.

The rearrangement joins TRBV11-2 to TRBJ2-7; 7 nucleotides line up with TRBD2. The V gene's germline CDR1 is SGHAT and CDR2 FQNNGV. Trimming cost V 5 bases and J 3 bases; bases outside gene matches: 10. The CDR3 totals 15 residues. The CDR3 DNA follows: TGTGCCAGCAGCCACGTACAGGCTAGCGGCTACGAGCAGTACTTC. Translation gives CASSHVQASGYEQYF.

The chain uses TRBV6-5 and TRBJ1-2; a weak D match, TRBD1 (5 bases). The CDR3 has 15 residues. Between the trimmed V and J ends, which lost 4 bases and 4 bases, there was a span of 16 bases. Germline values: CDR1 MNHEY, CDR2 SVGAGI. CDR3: CASSFRQGNFYGYTF. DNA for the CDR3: TGTGCCAGCAGTTTCCGGCAGGGCAACTTCTATGGCTACACCTTC.

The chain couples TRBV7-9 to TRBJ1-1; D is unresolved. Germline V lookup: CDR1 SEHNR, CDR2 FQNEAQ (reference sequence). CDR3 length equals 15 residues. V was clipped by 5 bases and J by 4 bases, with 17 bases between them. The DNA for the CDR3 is TGTGCCAGCAGCCGCCGGATCGACGGAGCCACTGAAGCTTTCTTT. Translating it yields CASSRRIDGATEAFF.

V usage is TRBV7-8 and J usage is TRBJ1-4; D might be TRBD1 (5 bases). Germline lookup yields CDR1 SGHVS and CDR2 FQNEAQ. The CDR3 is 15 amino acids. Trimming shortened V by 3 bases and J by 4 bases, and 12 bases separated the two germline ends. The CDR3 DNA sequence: TGTGCCAGCAGCTTCGTTGGGCAGGGTAATGAAAAACTGTTTTTT. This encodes CASSFVGQGNEKLFF.

The CDR3, as DNA: TGTGCCAGCAGCCTGGGACAGGCCAGCACAGATACGCAGTATTTT. This translates into CASSLGQASTDTQYF. V gene TRBV9 combines with J gene TRBJ2-3; 8 positions match TRBD1. CDR1 and CDR2 (germline): SGDLS, YYNGEE. Trimming at V came to 4 bases and at J to 0 bases, leaving 4 bases not matched to a gene. The CDR3 loop spans 15 amino acids.

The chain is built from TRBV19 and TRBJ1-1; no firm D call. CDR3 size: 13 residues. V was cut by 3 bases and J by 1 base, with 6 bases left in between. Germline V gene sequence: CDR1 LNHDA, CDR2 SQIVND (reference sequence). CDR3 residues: CASSIGPNTEAFF. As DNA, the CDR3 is TGTGCCAGTAGTATTGGGCCGAACACTGAAGCTTTCTTT.

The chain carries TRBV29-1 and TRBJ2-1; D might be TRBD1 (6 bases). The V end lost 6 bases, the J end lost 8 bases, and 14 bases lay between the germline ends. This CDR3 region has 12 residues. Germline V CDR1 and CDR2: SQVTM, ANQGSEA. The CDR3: CSVHRVGDEQFF. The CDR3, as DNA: TGCAGCGTGCACAGGGTGGGGGATGAGCAGTTCTTC.

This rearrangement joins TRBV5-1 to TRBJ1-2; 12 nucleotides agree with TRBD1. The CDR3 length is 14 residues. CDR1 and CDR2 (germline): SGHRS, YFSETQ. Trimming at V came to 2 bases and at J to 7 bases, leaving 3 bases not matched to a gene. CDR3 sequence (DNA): TGCGCCAGCAGCTTCCGGGACAGGGGGCCTGGCTACACCTTC. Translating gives CASSFRDRGPGYTF.

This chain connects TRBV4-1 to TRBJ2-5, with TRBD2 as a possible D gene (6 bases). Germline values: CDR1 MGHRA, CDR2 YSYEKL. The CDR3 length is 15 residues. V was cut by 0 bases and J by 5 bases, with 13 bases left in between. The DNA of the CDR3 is TGCGCCAGCAGCCAAGATCCGGGGGTGGGGGAGACCCAGTACTTC. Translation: CASSQDPGVGETQYF.

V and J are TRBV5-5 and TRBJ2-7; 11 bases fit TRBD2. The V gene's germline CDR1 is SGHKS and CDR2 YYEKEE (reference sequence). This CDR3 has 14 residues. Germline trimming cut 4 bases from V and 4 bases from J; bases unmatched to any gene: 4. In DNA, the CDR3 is TGTGCCAGCAGCCCGGGGACTAGCGGTTACGAGCAGTACTTC. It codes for CASSPGTSGYEQYF.

The CDR3 bases are TGTGCCACCAGCAGATCGACCAAACGGGATGAGCAGTTCTTC. Translation: CATSRSTKRDEQFF. The V gene is TRBV15, the J gene TRBJ2-1, with unresolved D. Germline CDR1 reads LNHNV; CDR2 reads YYDKDF (reference sequence). The CDR3 is made up of 14 amino acids. Deletions cut 2 bases from V and 8 bases from J, with 13 bases between.

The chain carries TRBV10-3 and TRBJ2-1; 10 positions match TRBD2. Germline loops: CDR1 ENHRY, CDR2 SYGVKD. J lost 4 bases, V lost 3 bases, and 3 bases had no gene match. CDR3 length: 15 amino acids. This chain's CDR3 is CAISEWTSGYNEQFF. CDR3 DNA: TGTGCCATCAGTGAATGGACTAGCGGTTACAATGAGCAGTTCTTC.